Below, 22 T cell receptor beta chains from the same sample are listed, as sequenced in a study of cytomegalovirus exposure and HLA in healthy donors. It was with 60 Vbeta and 13 Jbeta primers that the PCR ran. TCRdb's copy holds only in-frame clones and misses some; the assay was immunoSEQ multiplex PCR. The sample comprises 63,000 or so clones, about 80% of which are singletons, and approximately 4.3% rests with the top ten. Sequenced material: PBMCs. The receptors originated from a woman in her 30s in good health and CMV-seronegative.

This clone was counted between two and nine times. The V gene is TRBV6-1, the J gene TRBJ2-7; tentatively, D is TRBD1 (5 bases). The V end was cut by 4 bases, the J end by 0 bases, with 10 bases between. Germline loops: CDR1 MNHNS, CDR2 SASEGT. This CDR3 is built from 14 residues. CDR3 nucleotide sequence: TGTGCCAGCAGTGCAGGGCCGGGCTCCTACGAGCAGTACTTC. Translated: CASSAGPGSYEQYF.

This clone has just one count. The chain recombines TRBV9 with TRBJ1-2; D not resolved. The CDR3 consists of 15 residues. The V end lost 0 bases, the J end lost 6 bases, and 15 bases lay between the germline ends. CDR1 SGDLS and CDR2 YYNGEE come from the germline V gene. The CDR3 region has the DNA TGTGCCAGCAGCGTAGGAGGAGGCGATATCCATGGCTACACCTTC. Translated, it gives CASSVGGGDIHGYTF.

V usage is TRBV10-1 and J usage is TRBJ2-7; the match to TRBD2 covers 7 bases. V trimming: 6 bases; J trimming: 2 bases; junction bases outside the gene matches: 4. This CDR3 comprises 13 residues. CDR1 is WNHNN and CDR2 is SYGVQD in the germline V gene (reference sequence). CDR3 protein: CASRVLATYEQYF. For the CDR3, the DNA is TGCGCCAGCAGAGTACTAGCGACCTACGAGCAGTACTTC.

The chain uses TRBV6-5 and TRBJ1-1; unclear D gene. In germline, CDR1 is MNHEY, CDR2 SVGAGI. V was shortened by 4 bases and J by 7 bases, with 16 bases between the two germline ends. The CDR3 sequence is 14 residues long. CDR3 loop: CASSSTLSRGEAFF. CDR3 in DNA: TGTGCCAGCAGTTCCACCCTGTCCCGGGGTGAAGCTTTCTTT.

This chain links TRBV29-1 with TRBJ2-3; 9 bases are a match to TRBD1. This CDR3 has 17 residues. Germline V lookup: CDR1 SQVTM, CDR2 ANQGSEA. The trim removed 5 bases at V and 1 base at J, leaving 13 bases unmatched. The CDR3 nucleotides read TGCAGCGTTTGGACAGGGGATTACTTGACGGGCACAGATACGCAGTATTTT. Its translation: CSVWTGDYLTGTDTQYF.

The rearrangement links TRBV30 to TRBJ2-2, with D possibly being TRBD2 (5 bases). The germline V gene encodes CDR1 GTSNPN and CDR2 SVGIG (reference sequence). V gave up 4 bases and J gave up 7 bases, with 13 bases separating them. This CDR3 is 13 amino acids long. The CDR3 nucleotides are TGTGCCTGGACCGTCCTAGAGGGCGGGGAGCTGTTTTTT. Translated: CAWTVLEGGELFF.

This clone has only a few counts. The rearrangement joins TRBV5-8 to TRBJ1-1, with 7 bases lining up with TRBD1. Trimming at V came to 4 bases and at J to 1 base, leaving 4 bases not matched to a gene. This CDR3 is 14 amino acids long. Germline V gene lookup returns CDR1 SGHTS and CDR2 YDEGEE. The CDR3 DNA reads as TGTGCCAGCAGCCTGACAGGGAAGAACACTGAAGCTTTCTTT. This encodes CASSLTGKNTEAFF.

The chain carries TRBV7-9 and TRBJ2-3; D perhaps matches TRBD2 (6 bases). Trimming shortened V by 1 base and J by 4 bases, and 6 bases separated the two germline ends. Germline values: CDR1 SEHNR, CDR2 FQNEAQ (reference sequence). This CDR3 is built from 13 residues. The DNA for the CDR3 is TGTGCCAGCAGCTTAGTAGCGGCAGATACGCAGTATTTT. Protein product: CASSLVAADTQYF.

This chain links TRBV10-1 with TRBJ1-1; D is perhaps TRBD1 (6 bases). Between the trimmed V and J ends, which lost 3 bases and 0 bases, there was a span of 11 bases. There are 15 residues in the CDR3. The germline V gene encodes CDR1 WNHNN and CDR2 SYGVQD (reference sequence). DNA for the CDR3: TGCGCCAGCAGTGAAGACAGGCAAATGAACACTGAAGCTTTCTTT. This codes for CASSEDRQMNTEAFF.

The V gene is TRBV7-9, the J gene TRBJ1-2; D uncertain. CDR1 and CDR2 from the germline V gene are SEHNR and FQNEAQ (reference sequence). The V gene lost 3 bases and the J gene lost 11 bases, with 16 bases spanning the gap. This CDR3 has 13 residues. In nucleotides, the CDR3 is TGTGCCAGCAGCTTCGGGATTTCAAGATGGTACACCTTC. Its translation: CASSFGISRWYTF.

J is TRBJ1-1 and V is TRBV29-1; D uncertain. The germline CDR1 and CDR2 sequences are SQVTM and ANQGSEA. Between the trimmed V and J ends, which lost 6 bases and 2 bases, there was a span of 13 bases. There are 13 residues in the CDR3. This CDR3 is CSVEQIFNTEAFF. In DNA form, the CDR3 reads TGCAGCGTCGAACAGATCTTCAACACTGAAGCTTTCTTT.

The V call is TRBV10-2, the J call TRBJ1-2; D remains ambiguous. The CDR3 runs to 11 residues. Germline V CDR1 and CDR2: WSHSY, SAAADI. The V end lost 5 bases, the J end lost 8 bases, and 9 bases lay between the germline ends. CDR3 coding DNA: TGCGCCAGCAGTCCCGGAGGGGGCTACACCTTC. Residues: CASSPGGGYTF.

J is TRBJ2-6 and V is TRBV4-3; possibly TRBD2 for D (6 bases). Trimming pared 0 bases from V and 0 bases from J, leaving 9 bases between. The germline CDR1 and CDR2 sequences are LGHNA and YSLEER. CDR3 length: 17 amino acids. The CDR3 is CASSQEGGLSGANVLTF. In DNA form, the CDR3 reads TGCGCCAGCAGCCAAGAGGGAGGACTCTCTGGGGCCAACGTCCTGACTTTC.

This clone has only one observation. J is TRBJ2-3 and V is TRBV4-3, with D tentatively TRBD1 (6 bases). Germline CDR1 LGHNA, CDR2 YSLEER. The CDR3 covers 13 residues. Trimming took 4 bases from V and 5 from J, leaving 10 bases between them. CDR3 in amino acids: CASSPKGGDTQYF. DNA of the CDR3: TGCGCCAGCAGCCCGAAAGGGGGAGATACGCAGTATTTT.

This clone was detected only once. The chain carries TRBV4-1 and TRBJ2-5, with 12 bases lining up with TRBD2. The CDR3 consists of 21 residues. CDR1 is MGHRA and CDR2 is YSYEKL in the germline V gene. V was pared by 0 bases and J by 1 base, with 15 bases of the junction left unmatched. In DNA form, the CDR3 reads TGCGCCAGCAGCCAAGAATTCCCTAGCGGGGGGGCAGTTAGGGTCCAAGAGACCCAGTACTTC. This gives the protein CASSQEFPSGGAVRVQETQYF.

The J gene is TRBJ2-1, the V gene TRBV7-9; D perhaps matches TRBD2 (5 bases). Germline V CDR1 and CDR2: SEHNR, FQNEAQ (reference sequence). Deletions cut 5 bases from V and 2 bases from J, with 13 bases between. The CDR3 has 15 amino acids. CDR3 bases: TGTGCCAGCAGCCCCCGACTACTACCCTACAATGAGCAGTTCTTC. Translating it yields CASSPRLLPYNEQFF.

A few counts support this clone. The gene calls are TRBV5-1 and TRBJ1-6, with 10 bases lining up with TRBD1. Per germline, CDR1 SGHRS and CDR2 YFSETQ. Trimming removed 4 bases from V and 8 bases from J; junction bases left unmatched: 3. The CDR3 contains 14 residues. The CDR3 bases are TGCGCCAGCAGCCTCGGACAGGGGGATTCACCCCTCCACTTT. This encodes CASSLGQGDSPLHF.

This clone was recorded only once. This rearrangement joins TRBV6-5 to TRBJ2-5; D is unclear. The germline gives CDR1 MNHEY, CDR2 SVGAGI. V was pared by 2 bases and J by 4 bases, with 11 bases between. The CDR3 is 14 residues long. CDR3 DNA: TGTGCCAGCAGTTACGGTAGTGTTCGAGAGACCCAGTACTTC. Protein: CASSYGSVRETQYF.

In this sample, this clone turned up once. The chain combines TRBV29-1 with TRBJ1-2; D may be TRBD1 (6 bases). V shed 4 bases and J shed 4 bases, with 10 bases lying between them. CDR3 length: 12 amino acids. Looked up from germline, CDR1 is SQVTM and CDR2 is ANQGSEA. In DNA, the CDR3 is TGCAGCGTTGCCACAGGGACCTATGGCTACACCTTC. Amino acid sequence: CSVATGTYGYTF.

This clone was picked up a small number of times. V gene TRBV9 combines with J gene TRBJ2-3, with D tentatively TRBD2 (6 bases). The germline CDR1 and CDR2 sequences are SGDLS and YYNGEE. This CDR3 contains 13 residues. Between the trimmed V and J ends, which lost 2 bases and 4 bases, there was a span of 8 bases. CDR3 residues: CASSVGTSDTQYF. The CDR3 DNA is TGTGCCAGCAGCGTCGGGACTTCAGATACGCAGTATTTT.

V usage is TRBV4-1 and J usage is TRBJ1-2; D is possibly TRBD1 (6 bases). This CDR3 spans 13 amino acids. CDR1 MGHRA and CDR2 YSYEKL come from the germline V gene. V lost 1 base, J lost 6 bases, and 9 bases lay in between. CDR3 sequence: CASSQAQGDGYTF. Written as DNA, the CDR3 is TGCGCCAGCAGCCAAGCACAGGGCGATGGCTACACCTTC.

This chain links TRBV7-9 with TRBJ1-2; D unclear. Germline V gene sequence: CDR1 SEHNR, CDR2 FQNEAQ (reference sequence). Trimming removed 1 base from V and 4 bases from J, with 10 bases in between. The CDR3 has 14 residues. The DNA of the CDR3 is TGTGCCAGCAGCTTAGTCGCGGTATCCTATGGCTACACCTTC. This translates into CASSLVAVSYGYTF.